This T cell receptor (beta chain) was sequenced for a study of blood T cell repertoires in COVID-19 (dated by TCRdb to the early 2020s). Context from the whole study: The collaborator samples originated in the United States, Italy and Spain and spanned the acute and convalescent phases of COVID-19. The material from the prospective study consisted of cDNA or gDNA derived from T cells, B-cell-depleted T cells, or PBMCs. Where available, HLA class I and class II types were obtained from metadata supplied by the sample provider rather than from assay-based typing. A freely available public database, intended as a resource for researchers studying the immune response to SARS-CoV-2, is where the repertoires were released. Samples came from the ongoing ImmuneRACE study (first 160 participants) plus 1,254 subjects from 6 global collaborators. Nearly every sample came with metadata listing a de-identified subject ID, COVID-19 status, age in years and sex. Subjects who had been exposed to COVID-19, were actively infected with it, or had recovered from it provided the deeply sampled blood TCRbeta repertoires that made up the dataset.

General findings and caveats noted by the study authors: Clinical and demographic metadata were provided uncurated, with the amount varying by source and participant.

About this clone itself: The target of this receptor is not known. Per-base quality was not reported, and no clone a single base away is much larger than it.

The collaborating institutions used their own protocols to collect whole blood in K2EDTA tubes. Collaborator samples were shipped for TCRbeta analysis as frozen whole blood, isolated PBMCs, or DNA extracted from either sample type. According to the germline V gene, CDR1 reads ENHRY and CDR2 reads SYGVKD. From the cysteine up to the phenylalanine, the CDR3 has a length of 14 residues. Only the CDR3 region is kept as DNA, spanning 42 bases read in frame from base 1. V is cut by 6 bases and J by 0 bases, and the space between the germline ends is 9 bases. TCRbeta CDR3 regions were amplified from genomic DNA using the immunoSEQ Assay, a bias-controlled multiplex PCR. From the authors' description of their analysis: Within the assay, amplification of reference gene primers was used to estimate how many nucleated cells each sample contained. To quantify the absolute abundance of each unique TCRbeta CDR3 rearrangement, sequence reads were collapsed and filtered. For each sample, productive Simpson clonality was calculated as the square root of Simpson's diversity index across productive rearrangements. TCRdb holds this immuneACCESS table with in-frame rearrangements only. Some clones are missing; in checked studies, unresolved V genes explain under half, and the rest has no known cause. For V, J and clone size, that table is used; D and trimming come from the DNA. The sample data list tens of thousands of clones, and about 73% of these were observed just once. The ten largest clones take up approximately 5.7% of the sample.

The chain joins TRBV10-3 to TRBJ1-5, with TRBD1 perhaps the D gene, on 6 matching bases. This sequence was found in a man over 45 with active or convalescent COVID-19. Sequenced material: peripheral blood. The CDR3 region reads CAISGDNSNQPQHF. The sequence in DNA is TGTGCCATCAGCGGGGACAATAGCAATCAGCCCCAGCATTTT.